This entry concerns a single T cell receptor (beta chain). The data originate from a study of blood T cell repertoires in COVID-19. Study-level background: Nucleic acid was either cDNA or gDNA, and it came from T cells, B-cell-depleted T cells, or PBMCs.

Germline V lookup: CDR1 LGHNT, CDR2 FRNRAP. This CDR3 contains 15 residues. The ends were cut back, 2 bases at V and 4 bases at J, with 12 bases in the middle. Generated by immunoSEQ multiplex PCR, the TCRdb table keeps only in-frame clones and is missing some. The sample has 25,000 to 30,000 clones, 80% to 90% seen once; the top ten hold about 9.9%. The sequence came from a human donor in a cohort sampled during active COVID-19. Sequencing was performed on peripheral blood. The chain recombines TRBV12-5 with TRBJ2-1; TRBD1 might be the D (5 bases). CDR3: CASGLRGPDYNEQFF. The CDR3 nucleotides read TGTGCTAGTGGTTTGAGGGGCCCCGATTACAATGAGCAGTTCTTC.